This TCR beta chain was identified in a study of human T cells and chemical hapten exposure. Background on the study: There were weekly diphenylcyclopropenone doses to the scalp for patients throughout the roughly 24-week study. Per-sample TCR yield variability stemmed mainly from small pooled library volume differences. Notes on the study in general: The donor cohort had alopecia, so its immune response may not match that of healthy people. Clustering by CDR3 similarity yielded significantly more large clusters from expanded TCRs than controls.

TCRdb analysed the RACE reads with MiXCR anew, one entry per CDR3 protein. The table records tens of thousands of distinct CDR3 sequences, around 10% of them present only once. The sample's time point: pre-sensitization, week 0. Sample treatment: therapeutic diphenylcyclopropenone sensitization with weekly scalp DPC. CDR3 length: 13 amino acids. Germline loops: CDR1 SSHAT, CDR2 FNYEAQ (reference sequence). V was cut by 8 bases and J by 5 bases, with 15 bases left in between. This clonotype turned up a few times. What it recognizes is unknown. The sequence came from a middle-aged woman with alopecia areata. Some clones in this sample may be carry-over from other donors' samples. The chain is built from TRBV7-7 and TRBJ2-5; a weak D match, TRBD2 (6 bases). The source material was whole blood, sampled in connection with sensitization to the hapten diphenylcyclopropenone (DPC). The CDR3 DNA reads TGTGCCAGCGGGGGTTCGGGAGCGGAGACCCAGTACTTC. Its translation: CASGGSGAETQYF.